A single sample gave rise to the 14 T cell receptor beta chains below, sequenced in a study of shared clonotypes between healthy human individuals. Some clones are missing from TCRdb's copy, which holds only in-frame ones; the method was immunoSEQ multiplex PCR. This sample yields about 490,000 clones, of which about three quarters are seen a single time; 10% to 15% belongs to the top ten. Sequences were obtained from PBMCs. The receptors were gathered from a woman in her 40s in good health. Some clones in this sample may be carry-over from other donors' samples.

This clone appeared once. Other DNA sequences from this sample encode an identical CDR3 as well. The chain has TRBV28 and TRBJ2-3, with unresolved D. The CDR3 extends over 12 amino acids. The ends were cut back, 6 bases at V and 4 bases at J, with 8 bases in the middle. CDR1 is MDHEN and CDR2 is SYDVKM in the germline V gene. Here the CDR3 DNA reads TGTGCCAGCAGCCAAGCTTCAGATACGCAGTATTTT. Its protein is CASSQASDTQYF. The variable domain in full, with the rest retrieved from reference TRBV28 and TRBJ2-3, is DVKVTQSSRYLVKRTGEKVFLECVQDMDHENMFWYRQDPGLGLRLIYFSYDVKMKEKGDIPEGYSVSREKKERFSLILESASTNQTSMYLCASSQASDTQYFGPGTRLTVL.

Comments on this clone: A far bigger clonotype differs at one base, so this is likely a read error. The chain has TRBV15 and TRBJ2-5, with no clear D. Judging by the DNA end, TRBJ2-7 fits better; the J call may be wrong. Germline V gene lookup returns CDR1 LNHNV and CDR2 YYDKDF (reference sequence). The CDR3 covers 12 residues. CDR3 in DNA: TGTGCCACCAGCAGAGATGGGGACGAGCAGTACTTC. As protein: CATSRDGDEQYF.

The genes are TRBV6-5 and TRBJ2-7; TRBD1 might be the D (5 bases). CDR3 size: 15 residues. Deletions cut 6 bases from V and 3 bases from J, with 18 bases between. The germline V gene encodes CDR1 MNHEY and CDR2 SVGAGI. The CDR3 DNA reads TGTGCCAGCAGACCCACAGGTCTGGCTTTCTACGAGCAGTACTTC. Encoded protein: CASRPTGLAFYEQYF.

The V gene is TRBV10-3, the J gene TRBJ2-5, with TRBD2 identical over 10 bases. The CDR3 totals 14 residues. J was trimmed by 5 bases and V by 6 bases; bases with no gene match: 6. The germline V gene has CDR1 ENHRY and CDR2 SYGVKD. This chain's CDR3 is CAISPSGSMETQYF. The CDR3 region has the DNA TGTGCCATCAGCCCTAGCGGGAGTATGGAGACCCAGTACTTC.

This clone was recorded many times. V and J are TRBV6-5 and TRBJ2-7, with D unclear. Germline assignment: CDR1 MNHEY and CDR2 SVGAGI. V was pared by 10 bases and J by 1 base, with 14 bases between. This CDR3 is built from 13 residues. CDR3 sequence: CATQKDRSYEQYF. The DNA of the CDR3 is TGTGCCACCCAAAAGGACCGATCCTACGAGCAGTACTTC.

This chain uses TRBV15 with TRBJ1-4; D might be TRBD1 (5 bases). Per germline, CDR1 LNHNV and CDR2 YYDKDF (reference sequence). V shed 5 bases and J shed 7 bases, with 11 bases lying between them. The CDR3 loop spans 13 amino acids. CDR3 DNA: TGTGCCACCAGCGTGAACAGGTGTGAAAAACTGTTTTTT. Amino acid sequence: CATSVNRCEKLFF.

The chain uses TRBV5-4 and TRBJ2-7; no reliable D call. Trimming removed 3 bases at V and 3 bases at J, with 16 bases between. This CDR3 contains 15 residues. Germline CDR1 and CDR2: SGHNT and YYREEE (reference sequence). CDR3 region: CASSSGRRQFYEQYF. The CDR3 region has the DNA TGTGCCAGCAGCTCTGGCCGACGGCAATTCTACGAGCAGTACTTC.

The sample holds a few counts of this clone. The rearrangement links TRBV6-1 to TRBJ1-1; no reliable D call. CDR1 and CDR2 (germline): MNHNS, SASEGT. The CDR3 is made up of 12 amino acids. Trimming pared 7 bases from V and 3 bases from J, leaving 9 bases between. The CDR3 bases are TGTGCCAGCAAAAGGTGGGACACTGAAGCTTTCTTT. It yields the protein CASKRWDTEAFF.

This chain links TRBV2 with TRBJ1-1, with 8 bases aligning to TRBD1. CDR1 and CDR2 (germline): SNHLY, FYNNEI. This CDR3 contains 14 residues. With 5 bases clipped from V and 11 bases from J, the junction kept 13 bases outside the gene matches. The CDR3 DNA reads TGTGCCAGCAGTAGAGCCGGGACAGGATCGTTCGCTTTCTTT. As protein: CASSRAGTGSFAFF.

This clone was counted at least ten times. The chain carries TRBV29-1 and TRBJ2-7; the D gene is possibly TRBD1 (5 bases). This CDR3 spans 15 amino acids. Trimming removed 2 bases from V and 0 bases from J, with 14 bases in between. Germline V CDR1 and CDR2: SQVTM, ANQGSEA. CDR3 amino acids: CSVERVGAASYEQYF. In DNA, the CDR3 is TGCAGCGTTGAAAGGGTAGGGGCCGCCTCCTACGAGCAGTACTTC.

The chain couples TRBV19 to TRBJ2-1; 10 positions agree with TRBD2. V trimming: 2 bases; J trimming: 5 bases; junction bases outside the gene matches: 3. CDR1 LNHDA and CDR2 SQIVND come from the germline V gene (reference sequence). The CDR3 sequence is 15 residues long. For the CDR3, the DNA is TGTGCCAGTAGTATAATTACTAGCGGGAACAATGAGCAGTTCTTC. This translates into CASSIITSGNNEQFF.

In this sample, this clone turned up once. The chain uses TRBV2 and TRBJ2-1; D gene unclear. Trimming removed 2 bases from V and 3 bases from J, with 8 bases in between. Germline V gives CDR1 SNHLY, CDR2 FYNNEI. The CDR3 is 14 amino acids. CDR3 nucleotide sequence: TGTGCCAGCAGTGAACTCCGCCTCTACAATGAGCAGTTCTTC. Its translation is CASSELRLYNEQFF.

This chain links TRBV5-1 with TRBJ2-2; 8 bases are shared with TRBD2. Germline V CDR1 and CDR2: SGHRS, YFSETQ. Trimming at V came to 1 base and at J to 4 bases, leaving 9 bases not matched to a gene. This CDR3 is 17 amino acids long. In nucleotides, the CDR3 is TGCGCCAGCAGCTTGTATGGCGGGGGGCGAGTCACCGGGGAGCTGTTTTTT. Translation: CASSLYGGGRVTGELFF.

This chain uses TRBV7-8 with TRBJ2-7; TRBD2 agrees at 9 bases. The CDR3 has 14 residues. Per the germline V gene, CDR1 is SGHVS and CDR2 is FQNEAQ. With 6 bases clipped from V and 2 bases from J, the junction kept 5 bases outside the gene matches. CDR3 protein: CASSWTSVAYEQYF. The CDR3, as DNA: TGTGCCAGCAGTTGGACTAGCGTGGCCTACGAGCAGTACTTC.